These T cell receptor beta chains were read from a single sample in a study of blood T cell repertoires in COVID-19. Some clones are missing from TCRdb's copy, which holds only in-frame ones; the method was immunoSEQ multiplex PCR. The data contain 220,000 or so clones, 82% of them singletons. The sequencing sample was made of peripheral blood. The receptors derive from an elderly woman with COVID-19, enrolled during active disease. The CDR3 runs from the conserved cysteine through the conserved F or W. D genes are given only for firm matches. Where a row states a size, it is once, few, many or the class of an expanded clone; other rows omit it.

clone_size j_call v_call d_call cdr3_nt cdr3_aa
. TRBJ1-1 TRBV10-1 . TGCGCCAGCAGTGTACAACTGAACACTGAAGCTTTCTTT CASSVQLNTEAFF
. TRBJ2-4 TRBV7-2 . TGTGCCAGCAGCTTAGGAGGGATCGGCAAAAACATTCAGTACTTC CASSLGGIGKNIQYF
. TRBJ1-2 TRBV3-1/TRBV3-2 TRBD1 TGTGCCAGCAGCCGTAGACAGGGGGTGACTTACTATGGCTACACCTTC CASSRRQGVTYYGYTF
. TRBJ1-6 TRBV28 . TGTGCCAGCTTCCCAGGGGCGAGGTCACCCCTCCACTTT CASFPGARSPLHF
. TRBJ1-1 TRBV7-2 TRBD1 TGTGCCAGCAGTCAGCGGCCCGGGACAGTGAACACTGAAGCTTTCTTT CASSQRPGTVNTEAFF
few TRBJ1-5 TRBV5-1 TRBD1 TGCGCCAGCAGCTGGGGGACAGGGGCGGGGCCCCAGCATTTT CASSWGTGAGPQHF
once TRBJ2-5 TRBV19 . TGTGCCACGAGCCGGGAAGAGACCCAGTACTTC CATSREETQYF
. TRBJ2-5 TRBV2 TRBD2 TGTGCCAGCAGTGTGGGAGGGATTTTGGAGACCCAGTACTTC CASSVGGILETQYF
. TRBJ1-2 TRBV5-1 . TGCGCCAGCAGTCGGACATCCTATGGCTACACCTTC CASSRTSYGYTF
. TRBJ2-7 TRBV3-1/TRBV3-2 . TGTGCCAGCAGCCGTCAGGGGTTCTCCTACGAGCAGTACTTC CASSRQGFSYEQYF
. TRBJ1-1 TRBV18 . TGTGCCAGCACAGGGACAACGAAAACTGAAGCTTTCTTT CASTGTTKTEAFF
. TRBJ2-7 TRBV3-1/TRBV3-2 . TGTGCCAGCAGCCTCCGGAGGGACAGTTCGCCGGTCGAGTTC CASSLRRDSSPVEF
. TRBJ1-3 TRBV10-2 . TGCGCCAGCAGTGGGGGCAGGGCCTCTGGAAACACCATATATTTT CASSGGRASGNTIYF
. TRBJ1-3 TRBV9 . TGTGCCAGCAGCCCTGAGCCGTCTGGAAACACCATATATTTT CASSPEPSGNTIYF
. TRBJ2-7 TRBV30 TRBD2 TGTGCCTGGAGTGTAAAGGGCGGTGGACTAGCAGATTCCGAGCAGTACTTC CAWSVKGGGLADSEQYF
. TRBJ2-6 TRBV4-1 . TGCGCCAGCAGCCAACCCGCGCGACAGGCGTCTGGTGGGGCCAACGTCCTGACTTTC CASSQPARQASGGANVLTF
. TRBJ1-4 TRBV30 TRBD1 TGTGCCTGGACTACGGGACAGGGGAATGAAAAACTGTTTTTT CAWTTGQGNEKLFF
once TRBJ2-6 TRBV7-9 TRBD1 TGTGCCAGCAGCTCCGGACAGGGTGGCTCTGGGGCCAACGTCCTGACTTTC CASSSGQGGSGANVLTF
. TRBJ2-1 TRBV5-1 . TGCGCCAGCAGCCAGACGGGACTTTTCTACAATGAGCAGTTCTTC CASSQTGLFYNEQFF
. TRBJ2-1 TRBV4-2 . TGTGCCAGCAGCCAAGATGATGGTAGCTCCTACAATGAGCAGTTCTTC CASSQDDGSSYNEQFF
. TRBJ2-2 TRBV6-5 . TGTGCCAGCCTCGACAGTTCGGGCGGGGAGCTGTTTTTT CASLDSSGGELFF
. TRBJ1-6 TRBV3-1/TRBV3-2 . TGTGCCACCTCCAAGGGAGAGCTCCCTAATTCACCCCTCCACTTT CATSKGELPNSPLHF